The 29 T cell receptor beta chains listed next were all sequenced from one sample in a study of CD8 T cells in ankylosing spondylitis. TCRdb re-called the 5' RACE reads with MiXCR, one entry per CDR3 protein. Altogether about 260,000 distinct CDR3 sequences are present, more than 20% being singletons, with the ten largest covering roughly 0.67%. Sequenced sample: blood, either unsorted or a sorted T cell fraction (not recorded which). The receptors stem from a male donor with ankylosing spondylitis or in good health (not recorded which).

The chain joins TRBV25-1 to TRBJ2-3; 10 bases map to TRBD1. Germline values: CDR1 MGHDK, CDR2 SYGVNS. The trim removed 7 bases at V and 4 bases at J, leaving 14 bases unmatched. This CDR3 is 17 amino acids long. CDR3 nucleotide sequence: TGTGCCAGCAACGCTGCGCCCGGGACAGGGGCCCCAGATACGCAGTATTTT. Translating gives CASNAAPGTGAPDTQYF.

This clonotype was seen repeatedly, ten times or more. The chain is built from TRBV12-3 or TRBV12-4 and TRBJ2-1; 9 bases agree with TRBD1. Trimming removed 6 bases from V and 4 bases from J; junction bases left unmatched: 7. The CDR3 covers 15 residues. CDR3 residues: CASRWTGEAYNEQFF. The CDR3 DNA sequence: TGTGCCAGCAGGTGGACAGGGGAGGCTTACAATGAGCAGTTCTTC.

The V call is TRBV10-2, the J call TRBJ1-6; 12 bases line up with TRBD1. This CDR3 contains 17 residues. Germline assignment: CDR1 WSHSY and CDR2 SAAADI. Germline trimming cut 6 bases from V and 10 bases from J; bases unmatched to any gene: 13. This CDR3 reads CASSGVPGQGARSPLHF. CDR3 DNA sequence: TGCGCCAGCAGCGGCGTCCCGGGACAGGGGGCAAGGTCACCCCTCCACTTT.

This clonotype was seen more than once but under ten times. The gene calls are TRBV20-1 and TRBJ2-5, with D tentatively TRBD1 (6 bases). Germline CDR1 DFQATT, CDR2 SNEGSKA (reference sequence). This CDR3 is 13 amino acids long. V lost 4 bases to trimming and J lost 3 bases, with 12 bases between them. CDR3 sequence: CSATRGPKETQYF. Here the CDR3 DNA reads TGCAGTGCTACCAGGGGCCCCAAAGAGACCCAGTACTTC.

The CDR3 DNA reads TGTGCCAGCACCACCGAGGACAGGGGTCCCTACAATGAGCAGTTCTTC. This gives the protein CASTTEDRGPYNEQFF. The chain has TRBV6-2 or TRBV6-3 and TRBJ2-1, with 9 bases aligning to TRBD1. The germline V gene has CDR1 MNHEY and CDR2 SVGEGT. The J segment lost 2 bases and the V segment lost 7 bases, leaving 9 bases of the junction unmatched. The CDR3 totals 16 residues.

This chain connects TRBV6-5 to TRBJ2-3, with 10 positions matching TRBD2. The V segment lost 2 bases and the J segment 1 base; nucleotides outside the gene matches: 3. The CDR3 totals 16 residues. CDR1 and CDR2 from the germline V gene are MNHEY and SVGAGI. The CDR3 sequence is CASSYKLAGGTDTQYF. The DNA for the CDR3 is TGTGCCAGCAGTTACAAGCTAGCGGGGGGCACAGATACGCAGTATTTT.

This chain links TRBV20-1 with TRBJ2-5, with 7 bases lining up with TRBD2. Germline V gene lookup returns CDR1 DFQATT and CDR2 SNEGSKA (reference sequence). Unmatched junction bases numbered 17, after V lost 0 bases and J lost 7 bases. The CDR3 is 17 residues long. This CDR3 reads CSARDKGTGTISSTQYF. The CDR3 nucleotides read TGCAGTGCTAGAGATAAGGGGACCGGGACTATCTCGTCGACCCAGTACTTC.

This clonotype appeared a few times. Written as DNA, the CDR3 is TGTGCCAGCAGTTTAGGGACAGCCCGGAATGAGCAGTTCTTC. Translating it yields CASSLGTARNEQFF. This chain connects TRBV27 to TRBJ2-1; TRBD1 matches 7 bases. The CDR3 consists of 14 residues. Germline V gene data show CDR1 as MNHEY and CDR2 as SMNVEV (reference sequence). Trimming at V came to 2 bases and at J to 7 bases, leaving 5 bases not matched to a gene.

This clonotype was seen many times. This rearrangement joins TRBV29-1 to TRBJ1-4; D is uncertain. The germline V gene has CDR1 SQVTM and CDR2 ANQGSEA. V lost 1 base, J lost 8 bases, and 5 bases lay in between. This CDR3 has 11 residues. The CDR3 is CSVEGEEKLFF. Here the CDR3 DNA reads TGCAGCGTTGAAGGGGAGGAAAAACTGTTTTTT.

This clonotype was seen ten or more times. This sequence joins TRBV7-2 and TRBJ2-1, with a possible D match to TRBD2 (6 bases). Per germline, CDR1 SGHTA and CDR2 FQGNSA. Trimming cost V 4 bases and J 0 bases, with 13 bases left between them. CDR3 size: 16 residues. CDR3: CASSYSGDISYNEQFF. The CDR3 bases are TGTGCCAGCAGCTATAGCGGAGATATCTCCTACAATGAGCAGTTCTTC.

The gene calls are TRBV7-3 and TRBJ2-3; perhaps TRBD1 as D (6 bases). Trimming cost V 7 bases and J 4 bases, with 18 bases left between them. Germline CDR1 is SGHTA and CDR2 is FQGTGA. The CDR3 spans 15 residues. The CDR3: CASTTTGQPSDTQYF. The CDR3 bases are TGTGCCAGCACCACAACAGGGCAGCCCTCAGATACGCAGTATTTT.

This clonotype showed up many times. The chain couples TRBV10-3 to TRBJ1-1; D is undetermined. Trimming took off 1 base at V and 7 bases at J, with 10 bases between the two ends. The CDR3 loop spans 13 amino acids. Germline lookup yields CDR1 ENHRY and CDR2 SYGVKD. Here the CDR3 reads CAISEFETLEAFF. DNA for the CDR3: TGTGCCATCAGTGAGTTTGAGACCCTTGAAGCTTTCTTT.

The sample holds many counts of this clonotype. The gene calls are TRBV7-2 and TRBJ2-3; D possibly corresponds to TRBD2 (6 bases). V was shortened by 0 bases and J by 1 base, with 8 bases between the two germline ends. In germline, CDR1 is SGHTA, CDR2 FQGNSA. CDR3 length: 15 residues. CDR3 DNA sequence: TGTGCCAGCAGCTTAGCGGCTAGCGGCACAGATACGCAGTATTTT. The encoded protein is CASSLAASGTDTQYF.

This clonotype occurred a few times. The genes are TRBV11-2 and TRBJ2-1, with D unresolved. The CDR3 runs to 12 residues. V lost 4 bases and J 9 bases, leaving 10 bases between the germline ends. Germline V gives CDR1 SGHAT, CDR2 FQNNGV. CDR3: CASSSDLSEQFF. The CDR3 DNA follows: TGTGCCAGCAGCTCAGACCTGAGTGAGCAGTTCTTC.

This clonotype was found many times. This chain connects TRBV12-3 or TRBV12-4 to TRBJ2-3, with a tentative D call TRBD2 (5 bases). The V gene lost 7 bases and the J gene lost 5 bases, with 22 bases spanning the gap. The CDR3 contains 16 residues. CDR3 protein: CASTRSYRLPRDTQYF. The DNA of the CDR3 is TGTGCCAGCACGCGATCTTACCGACTACCTCGAGATACGCAGTATTTT.

The chain employs TRBV11-2 and TRBJ2-1; 7 positions agree with TRBD2. Germline V lookup: CDR1 SGHAT, CDR2 FQNNGV. Trimming cost V 3 bases and J 0 bases; bases outside gene matches: 5. This CDR3 comprises 16 residues. The CDR3 region is CASSFMGGSSYNEQFF. The CDR3 DNA reads TGTGCCAGCAGCTTCATGGGAGGGAGCTCCTACAATGAGCAGTTCTTC.

This clonotype was observed many times. The rearrangement joins TRBV12-3 or TRBV12-4 to TRBJ1-1, with D perhaps matching TRBD1 (5 bases). Trimming cost V 0 bases and J 3 bases, with 5 bases left between them. The CDR3 spans 13 residues. The CDR3 protein is CASSLAGDTEAFF. CDR3 bases: TGTGCCAGCAGTTTAGCAGGGGACACTGAAGCTTTCTTT.

This clonotype was seen repeatedly, ten times or more. The DNA of the CDR3 is TGCAGTGCTAGGCTCACTTTCGGGACTAGTGGCAATGAGCAGTTCTTC. Encoded protein: CSARLTFGTSGNEQFF. The chain links TRBV20-1 to TRBJ2-1, with TRBD2 identical over 8 bases. The germline V gene has CDR1 DFQATT and CDR2 SNEGSKA (reference sequence). The CDR3 is 16 residues long. With V trimmed by 3 bases and J by 6 bases, 13 bases remained unmatched.

This clonotype occurred a few times. The chain joins TRBV12-3 or TRBV12-4 to TRBJ2-4, with D tentatively TRBD1 (5 bases). With 5 bases removed from V and 8 bases from J, the gap between germline ends came to 13 bases. The CDR3 runs to 13 residues. CDR3 residues: CASSRGGAHIQYF. In DNA form, the CDR3 reads TGTGCCAGCAGTAGGGGTGGGGCTCACATTCAGTACTTC.

V and J are TRBV12-3 or TRBV12-4 and TRBJ2-1; D assignment may be TRBD1 or TRBD2 (7 bases each). The germline V and J ends were trimmed by 10 bases and 14 bases, with 24 bases remaining between them. The CDR3 sequence is 13 residues long. The CDR3 DNA reads as TGTGCCACCAGGGAGGGGGCTGTCTCCCAAGAGTTCTTC. As protein: CATREGAVSQEFF.

This clonotype was counted at least ten times. The CDR3 reads CASSLGTGKAYEQYF. In nucleotides, the CDR3 is TGTGCCAGCAGCTTGGGGACAGGGAAAGCCTACGAGCAGTACTTC. This sequence joins TRBV7-6 and TRBJ2-7, with TRBD1 matching 9 bases. Germline CDR1 SGHVS, CDR2 FNYEAQ. The CDR3 extends over 15 amino acids. J gave up 2 bases and V 3 bases, and 5 bases lay outside the gene matches.

In this sample, this clonotype turned up many times. This chain uses TRBV28 with TRBJ2-7; possibly TRBD2 for D (6 bases). CDR1 and CDR2 from the germline V gene are MDHEN and SYDVKM. V lost 11 bases, J lost 2 bases, and 16 bases lay in between. There are 13 residues in the CDR3. CDR3 DNA sequence: TGTGCCGCGGGAAAGGGACCAACCTACGAGCAGTACTTC. Amino acids: CAAGKGPTYEQYF.

The table lists this clonotype with a few counts. The chain links TRBV12-3 or TRBV12-4 to TRBJ1-1; unclear D gene. Between the trimmed V and J ends, which lost 3 bases and 3 bases, there was a span of 5 bases. This CDR3 has 12 amino acids. The CDR3, as DNA: TGTGCCAGCAGTTTCGTTGACACTGAAGCTTTCTTT. Residues: CASSFVDTEAFF.

CDR3 coding DNA: TGTGCCACCAGCAGAGGTGGAGGCCGCCTTGGCTATGGCTACACCTTC. This codes for CATSRGGGRLGYGYTF. The rearrangement uses TRBV15 and TRBJ1-2; D is unresolved. Germline CDR1 reads LNHNV; CDR2 reads YYDKDF (reference sequence). CDR3 length: 16 residues. With 1 base removed from V and 4 bases from J, the gap between germline ends came to 16 bases.

This chain uses TRBV10-3 with TRBJ2-3; TRBD2 aligns across 9 bases. Looked up from germline, CDR1 is ENHRY and CDR2 is SYGVKD. CDR3 length: 16 residues. V dropped 4 bases and J dropped 4; count of bases not matched to a gene: 9. CDR3 residues: CAISGSGGGASDTQYF. For the CDR3, the DNA is TGTGCCATCAGTGGTTCGGGCGGGGGGGCCTCAGATACGCAGTATTTT.

A note on this clonotype: At one boundary the junction diverges from the germline segment, which might be a read error. The chain employs TRBV3-1 and TRBJ2-1; 11 bases fit TRBD1. The CDR3 contains 16 residues. CDR1 is LGHDT and CDR2 is YNNKEL in the germline V gene (reference sequence). CDR3 residues: CAGSHSGTGGYNEQFF. The CDR3 DNA is TGTGCCGGCAGCCACTCCGGGACAGGGGGCTACAATGAGCAGTTCTTC.

This clonotype was counted ten times or more. The chain combines TRBV12-3 or TRBV12-4 with TRBJ1-5; D not resolved. With 0 bases removed from V and 15 bases from J, the gap between germline ends came to 15 bases. The length of the CDR3 is 13 residues. The CDR3 sequence: CASSLAIQAALHF. DNA of the CDR3: TGTGCCAGCAGTTTAGCGATCCAGGCGGCACTGCATTTT.

The CDR3 nucleotides read TGTGCCAGCTCACCCCGGACAGGGGAGGATACGCAGTATTTT. Translated, it gives CASSPRTGEDTQYF. The chain employs TRBV18 and TRBJ2-3; 9 nucleotides agree with TRBD1. Per germline, CDR1 KGHSH and CDR2 LQKENI. Trimming took 3 bases from V and 6 from J; bases not matched to a gene: 4. The CDR3 has 14 residues.

This clonotype turned up a few times. V usage is TRBV20-1 and J usage is TRBJ2-5, with D unresolved. This CDR3 contains 13 residues. V lost 5 bases to trimming and J lost 5 bases, with 15 bases between them. Germline-derived CDR1 and CDR2 are DFQATT and SNEGSKA (reference sequence). The chain's CDR3 is CSAGSRFRETQYF. The CDR3 DNA sequence: TGCAGTGCTGGTTCACGGTTTCGGGAGACCCAGTACTTC.